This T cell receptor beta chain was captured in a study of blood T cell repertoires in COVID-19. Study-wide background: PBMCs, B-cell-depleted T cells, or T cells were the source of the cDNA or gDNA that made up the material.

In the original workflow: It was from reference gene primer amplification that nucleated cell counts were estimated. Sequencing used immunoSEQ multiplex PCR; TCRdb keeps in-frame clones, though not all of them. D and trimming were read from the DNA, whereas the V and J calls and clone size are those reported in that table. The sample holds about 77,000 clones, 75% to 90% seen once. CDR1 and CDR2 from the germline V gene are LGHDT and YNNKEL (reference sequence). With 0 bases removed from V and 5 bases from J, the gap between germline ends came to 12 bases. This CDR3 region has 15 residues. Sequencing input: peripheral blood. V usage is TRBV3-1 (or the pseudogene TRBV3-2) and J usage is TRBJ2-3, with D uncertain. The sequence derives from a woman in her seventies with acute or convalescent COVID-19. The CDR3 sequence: CASSQDVRRGDTQYF. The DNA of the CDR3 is TGTGCCAGCAGCCAAGACGTGAGGCGTGGAGATACGCAGTATTTT.